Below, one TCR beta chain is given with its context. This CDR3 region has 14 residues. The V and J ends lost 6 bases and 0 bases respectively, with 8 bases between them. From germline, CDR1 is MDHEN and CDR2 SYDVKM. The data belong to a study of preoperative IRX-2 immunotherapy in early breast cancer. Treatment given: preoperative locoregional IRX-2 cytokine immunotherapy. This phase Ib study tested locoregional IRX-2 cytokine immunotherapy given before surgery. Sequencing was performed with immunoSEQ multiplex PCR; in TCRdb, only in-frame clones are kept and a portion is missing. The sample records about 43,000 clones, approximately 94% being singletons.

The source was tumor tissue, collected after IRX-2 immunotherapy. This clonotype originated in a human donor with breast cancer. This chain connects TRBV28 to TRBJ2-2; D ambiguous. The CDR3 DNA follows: TGTGCCAGCAGCCGGCTTTCGAACACCGGGGAGCTGTTTTTT. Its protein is CASSRLSNTGELFF.